This entry lists 27 T cell receptor beta chains sequenced from one sample in a study of blood T cell repertoires in COVID-19. Libraries were prepared by immunoSEQ multiplex PCR; TCRdb keeps only in-frame clonotypes and omits some of them. The sample lists around 29,000 clones; over 75% were seen once. Sequenced: peripheral blood. These receptors were collected from a woman between 70 and 85 years old with active or convalescent COVID-19.

The CDR3 loop is CASRARFSYNEQFF. CDR3 nucleotides: TGTGCCAGCAGGGCCCGATTCTCCTACAATGAGCAGTTCTTC. V gene TRBV2 combines with J gene TRBJ2-1, with D hard to call. The CDR3 has 14 amino acids. Trimming cost V 6 bases and J 0 bases, with 9 bases left between them. Germline assignment: CDR1 SNHLY and CDR2 FYNNEI.

For the CDR3, the DNA is TGTGCCAGCAGCAGACTAGCGGGAGTTGGAGATACGCAGTATTTT. Protein sequence: CASSRLAGVGDTQYF. The V gene is TRBV6-5, the J gene TRBJ2-3, with TRBD2 identical over 12 bases. The junction had 6 bases not matched to a gene; V was cut back by 6 bases and J by 5 bases. Germline assignment: CDR1 MNHEY and CDR2 SVGAGI. This CDR3 spans 15 amino acids.

This clone was seen more than once but under ten times. The chain employs TRBV7-9 and TRBJ2-1; 8 bases are shared with TRBD2. J gave up 3 bases and V 5 bases, and 6 bases lay outside the gene matches. This CDR3 spans 15 amino acids. Germline V CDR1 and CDR2: SEHNR, FQNEAQ (reference sequence). The CDR3 is CASSPGRARYNEQFF. CDR3 in DNA: TGTGCCAGCAGCCCCGGGAGGGCCCGCTACAATGAGCAGTTCTTC.

The gene calls are TRBV30 and TRBJ2-7, with a weak D call TRBD1 (5 bases). The length of the CDR3 is 12 residues. Germline V gives CDR1 GTSNPN, CDR2 SVGIG (reference sequence). V gave up 0 bases and J gave up 6 bases, with 9 bases separating them. CDR3 nucleotides: TGTGCCTGGAGTGTACTGGGGCGCGAGCAGTACTTC. Encoded protein: CAWSVLGREQYF.

The chain links TRBV25-1 to TRBJ2-3; 12 bases map to TRBD2. The CDR3 totals 16 residues. Germline CDR1 reads MGHDK; CDR2 reads SYGVNS. V was clipped by 5 bases and J by 3 bases; unmatched bases: 6. CDR3 DNA sequence: TGTGCCAGCAGTATACTAGCGGGAGGATATACAGATACGCAGTATTTT. Amino acid sequence: CASSILAGGYTDTQYF.

The chain employs TRBV7-2 and TRBJ1-5, with D perhaps TRBD1 (5 bases). Germline CDR1 is SGHTA and CDR2 is FQGNSA. This CDR3 comprises 18 residues. With 2 bases removed from V and 3 bases from J, the gap between germline ends came to 20 bases. CDR3 DNA: TGTGCCAGCAGCTTACACCCCCTCAGGGCCTCCTACAATCAGCCCCAGCATTTT. Translated: CASSLHPLRASYNQPQHF.

The gene calls are TRBV10-2 and TRBJ2-1, with 9 bases that match TRBD2. V lost 8 bases, J lost 4 bases, and 15 bases stayed unmatched. CDR1 is WSHSY, CDR2 SAAADI, per germline. The CDR3 runs to 17 residues. The CDR3 is CASGKKRGGGVYNEQFF. As DNA, the CDR3 is TGCGCCAGCGGGAAAAAGAGGGGCGGGGGGGTGTACAATGAGCAGTTCTTC.

The rearrangement links TRBV7-8 to TRBJ2-7; the D gene is possibly TRBD1 (6 bases). Germline values: CDR1 SGHVS, CDR2 FQNEAQ. The length of the CDR3 is 18 residues. V gave up 4 bases and J gave up 2 bases, with 24 bases separating them. The CDR3 loop reads CASSSGSPGHAPPYEQYF. The DNA of the CDR3 is TGTGCCAGCAGCTCCGGCAGTCCGGGACACGCACCCCCCTACGAGCAGTACTTC. The full variable domain, rest sourced from reference TRBV7-8 and TRBJ2-7, is GAGVSQSPRYKVAKRGQDVALRCDPISGHVSLFWYQQALGQGPEFLTYFQNEAQLDKSGLPSDRFFAERPEGSVSTLKIQRTQQEDSAVYLCASSSGSPGHAPPYEQYFGPGTRLTVT.

This clone was seen only a few times. V and J are TRBV15 and TRBJ2-2; D may be TRBD1 (5 bases). V lost 3 bases, J lost 3 bases, and 14 bases lay in between. The CDR3 covers 16 residues. Germline V gene data show CDR1 as LNHNV and CDR2 as YYDKDF (reference sequence). Here the CDR3 reads CATSSPLGRHTGELFF. The CDR3 coding sequence is TGTGCCACCAGCAGCCCCTTGGGGCGGCACACCGGGGAGCTGTTTTTT.

This clone showed up just once. V is TRBV3-1 (or the pseudogene TRBV3-2) and J is TRBJ1-1; TRBD1 might be the D (6 bases). The CDR3 covers 14 residues. Germline V CDR1 and CDR2: LGHDT, YNNKEL (reference sequence). The V and J ends lost 4 bases and 1 base respectively, with 10 bases between them. The CDR3: CASSPQGRNTEAFF. DNA for the CDR3: TGTGCCAGCAGCCCCCAGGGGAGGAACACTGAAGCTTTCTTT.

V gene TRBV7-3 combines with J gene TRBJ2-4; possible D gene TRBD1, 5 bases. CDR1 SGHTA and CDR2 FQGTGA come from the germline V gene. CDR3 length: 15 amino acids. Trimming cost V 2 bases and J 0 bases, with 8 bases left between them. CDR3 DNA sequence: TGTGCCAGCAGCTTAGGGGCTACAGCCAAAAACATTCAGTACTTC. This translates into CASSLGATAKNIQYF.

The chain uses TRBV6-4 and TRBJ1-1; TRBD1 matches at 10 bases. Trimming cost V 5 bases and J 7 bases; bases outside gene matches: 10. CDR3 length equals 15 residues. In germline, CDR1 is MRHNA, CDR2 SNTAGT. The CDR3 region has the DNA TGTGCCAGCAGTTTTAGACCGGGACAGGGGTTTGAAGCTTTCTTT. Amino acid sequence: CASSFRPGQGFEAFF.

V is TRBV6-2 or TRBV6-3 and J is TRBJ1-6, with 8 bases lining up with TRBD1. From germline, CDR1 is MNHEY and CDR2 SVGEGT. V dropped 5 bases and J dropped 10; count of bases not matched to a gene: 7. This CDR3 is 14 amino acids long. The chain's CDR3 is CASSRGQGNSPLHF. As DNA, the CDR3 is TGTGCCAGCAGTCGAGGACAGGGAAACTCACCCCTCCACTTT.

The chain joins TRBV5-4 to TRBJ2-7; 13 nucleotides align to TRBD2. The ends lost 4 bases at V and 7 bases at J; junction bases unmatched: 11. Germline V lookup: CDR1 SGHNT, CDR2 YYREEE (reference sequence). The CDR3 sequence is 16 residues long. CDR3 DNA sequence: TGTGCCAGCAGCCCCCGACTAGCGGGGGGACGTTTTGAGCAGTACTTC. This sequence encodes CASSPRLAGGRFEQYF. The complete variable domain, with remaining parts taken from reference TRBV5-4 and TRBJ2-7, reads ETGVTQSPTHLIKTRGQQVTLRCSSQSGHNTVSWYQQALGQGPQFIFQYYREEENGRGNFPPRFSGLQFPNYSSELNVNALELDDSALYLCASSPRLAGGRFEQYFGPGTRLTVT.

The chain combines TRBV5-1 with TRBJ1-4; 7 nucleotides match TRBD1. Unmatched junction bases numbered 4, after V lost 2 bases and J lost 0 bases. CDR1 and CDR2 (germline): SGHRS, YFSETQ. The CDR3 has 16 residues. For the CDR3, the DNA is TGCGCCAGCAGCTTACGGACAGGCGCAACTAATGAAAAACTGTTTTTT. Translating gives CASSLRTGATNEKLFF.

The rearrangement joins TRBV6-6 to TRBJ2-2; D perhaps matches TRBD2 (5 bases). In germline, CDR1 is MNHNY, CDR2 SVGAGI (reference sequence). The germline V and J ends were trimmed by 2 bases and 4 bases, with 11 bases remaining between them. This CDR3 comprises 15 residues. CDR3 sequence (DNA): TGTGCCAGCAGTTACACGGGATCGGGCACCGGGGAGCTGTTTTTT. Encoded protein: CASSYTGSGTGELFF.

The gene calls are TRBV19 and TRBJ1-5; possible D gene TRBD1, 5 bases. V was pared by 1 base and J by 5 bases, with 9 bases between. This CDR3 has 14 amino acids. CDR1 is LNHDA, CDR2 SQIVND, per germline (reference sequence). CDR3 in amino acids: CASSIGQGYQPQHF. The CDR3 nucleotides read TGTGCCAGTAGTATAGGGCAGGGTTATCAGCCCCAGCATTTT.

The sample holds a few counts of this clone. The chain employs TRBV27 and TRBJ2-1; 14 bases are shared with TRBD2. After removal of 4 bases from V and 7 bases from J, the junction contained 3 bases not matched to a gene. Germline lookup yields CDR1 MNHEY and CDR2 SMNVEV (reference sequence). This CDR3 has 15 amino acids. The CDR3 sequence is CASSWGTSGSNEQFF. The CDR3 nucleotides are TGTGCCAGCAGTTGGGGGACTAGCGGGAGTAATGAGCAGTTCTTC.

J is TRBJ1-6 and V is TRBV25-1; 7 bases agree with TRBD1. The V segment lost 5 bases and the J segment 7 bases; nucleotides outside the gene matches: 5. Per the germline V gene, CDR1 is MGHDK and CDR2 is SYGVNS. The CDR3 contains 14 residues. Written as DNA, the CDR3 is TGTGCCAGCAGTAGGACAGGCGAGAATTCACCCCTCCACTTT. Translation gives CASSRTGENSPLHF.

The V call is TRBV24-1, the J call TRBJ2-1, with 9 positions matching TRBD1. The germline V gene encodes CDR1 KGHDR and CDR2 SFDVKD. The J segment lost 1 base and the V segment lost 2 bases, leaving 2 bases of the junction unmatched. This CDR3 comprises 16 residues. The CDR3 coding sequence is TGTGCCACCAGTGATTCGGGACAGGGTTCCTACAATGAGCAGTTCTTC. Its protein is CATSDSGQGSYNEQFF.

This clone came up once. The chain couples TRBV4-3 to TRBJ2-6; 9 bases are shared with TRBD1. The junction had 12 bases not matched to a gene; V was cut back by 0 bases and J by 3 bases. Germline V gene sequence: CDR1 LGHNA, CDR2 YSLEER. CDR3 length equals 20 residues. CDR3 region: CASSQDPPGTGLYGANVLTF. The CDR3 DNA is TGCGCCAGCAGCCAAGACCCCCCCGGGACAGGGTTATATGGGGCCAACGTCCTGACTTTC.

The rearrangement links TRBV7-2 to TRBJ2-1; 10 nucleotides agree with TRBD2. CDR1 is SGHTA, CDR2 FQGNSA, per germline. With 5 bases clipped from V and 7 bases from J, the junction kept 8 bases outside the gene matches. The CDR3 loop spans 15 amino acids. CDR3 loop: CASSPLAGWGNEQFF. DNA of the CDR3: TGTGCCAGCAGCCCACTAGCGGGGTGGGGAAATGAGCAGTTCTTC.

The table lists this clone with a few counts. The chain joins TRBV5-3 to TRBJ1-5, with 7 nucleotides matching TRBD1. TRBV5-3 is marked as an open reading frame, function uncertain. The CDR3 totals 12 residues. J was trimmed by 5 bases and V by 5 bases; bases with no gene match: 1. CDR3 sequence reads: CARSTGDQPQHF. The CDR3 DNA sequence: TGTGCCAGAAGTACAGGGGATCAGCCCCAGCATTTT.

About this clone: A much larger clone differs by one base, so this may be a read error. The CDR3 region has the DNA TGTGCCAGCAGCCCAACGCTCGGGGGGACCGCAGATACGCAGTATTTT. It yields the protein CASSPTLGGTADTQYF. J is TRBJ2-3 and V is TRBV9; TRBD2 matches at 7 bases. Germline CDR1 and CDR2: SGDLS and YYNGEE. The CDR3 runs 16 residues. The junction had 12 bases not matched to a gene; V was cut back by 4 bases and J by 4 bases. Complete variable domain (other parts from reference TRBV9 and TRBJ2-3): DSGVTQTPKHLITATGQRVTLRCSPRSGDLSVYWYQQSLDQGLQFLIQYYNGEERAKGNILERFSAQQFPDLHSELNLSSLELGDSALYFCASSPTLGGTADTQYFGPGTRLTVL.

Worth noting for this clone: Compared with germline, one end of the junction differs, possibly owing to a read error. The chain links TRBV6-1 to TRBJ2-1; D is possibly TRBD1 (6 bases). CDR3 length: 15 residues. The germline V gene encodes CDR1 MNHNS and CDR2 SASEGT. The CDR3 loop is CASREELQGYNEQFF. As DNA, the CDR3 is TGTGCCAGCAGAGAAGAACTACAGGGCTACAATGAGCAGTTCTTC.

This chain joins TRBV5-6 and TRBJ1-3, with D possibly matching TRBD1 (5 bases). CDR3 length: 14 residues. Deletions cut 4 bases from V and 0 bases from J, with 8 bases between. CDR1 is SGHDT, CDR2 YYEEEE, per germline. The CDR3 spells CASSPDSSGNTIYF. CDR3 sequence (DNA): TGTGCCAGCAGCCCAGACAGCTCTGGAAACACCATATATTTT.

V usage is TRBV15 and J usage is TRBJ2-7; 10 bases map to TRBD2. Losses at the gene ends were 1 base for V and 6 bases for J; bases not matched to a gene: 9. The CDR3 loop spans 16 amino acids. The germline V gene has CDR1 LNHNV and CDR2 YYDKDF (reference sequence). The CDR3 spells CATSRVFLAGAGEQYF. The CDR3 bases are TGTGCCACCAGCAGAGTGTTCCTAGCGGGAGCCGGCGAGCAGTACTTC.